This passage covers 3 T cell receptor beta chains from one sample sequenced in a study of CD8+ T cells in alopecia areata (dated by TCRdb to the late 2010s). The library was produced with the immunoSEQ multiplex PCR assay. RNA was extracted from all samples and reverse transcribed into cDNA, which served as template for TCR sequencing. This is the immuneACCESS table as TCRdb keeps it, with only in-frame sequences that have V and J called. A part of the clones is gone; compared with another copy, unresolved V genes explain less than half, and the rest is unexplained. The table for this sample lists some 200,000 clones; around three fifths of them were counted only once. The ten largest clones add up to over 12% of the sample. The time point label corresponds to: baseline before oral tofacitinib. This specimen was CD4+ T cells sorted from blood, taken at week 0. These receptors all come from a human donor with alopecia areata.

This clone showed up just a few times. The CDR3 spells CAWSVTLVQGRQYF. The CDR3 DNA reads TGTGCCTGGAGTGTAACCCTTGTGCAGGGAAGGCAGTACTTC. This rearrangement joins TRBV30 to TRBJ2-7, with D possibly matching TRBD1 (5 bases). The length of the CDR3 is 14 residues. Trimming shortened V by 0 bases and J by 9 bases, and 18 bases separated the two germline ends. Germline V gives CDR1 GTSNPN, CDR2 SVGIG (reference sequence).

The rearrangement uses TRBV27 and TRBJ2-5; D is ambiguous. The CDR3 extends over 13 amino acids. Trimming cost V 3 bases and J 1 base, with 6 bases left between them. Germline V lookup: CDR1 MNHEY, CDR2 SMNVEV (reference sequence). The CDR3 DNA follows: TGTGCCAGCAGTTTTATTGGCCAAGAGACCCAGTACTTC. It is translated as CASSFIGQETQYF.

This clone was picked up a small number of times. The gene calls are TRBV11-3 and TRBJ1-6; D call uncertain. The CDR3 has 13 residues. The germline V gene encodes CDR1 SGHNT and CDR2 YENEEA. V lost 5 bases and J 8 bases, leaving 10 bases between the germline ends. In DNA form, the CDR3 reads TGTGCCAGCAGCAAACTACAATATTCACCCCTCCACTTT. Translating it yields CASSKLQYSPLHF.